Following are 18 T cell receptor beta chains from one sample sequenced in a study of post-analysis software for immune sequencing data. Unique molecular identifiers had been added to the TCR beta cDNA libraries. TCRdb used MiXCR to reprocess the PCR reads, holding one entry per CDR3 protein. Altogether roughly 600,000 distinct CDR3 sequences are present, roughly 46% being singletons, with the ten largest covering under 2%. The antigens for these receptors are not known. Study-wide results and caveats: In patients, TRBV5-6, TRBV5-1 and TRBV20-1 belonged to five TRBV segments found more frequently than in controls.

Sequenced sample: blood. Source of these receptors: a girl aged 5-17 years with multiple sclerosis.

This chain uses TRBV30 with TRBJ2-5; 9 bases are a match to TRBD2. CDR1 is GTSNPN and CDR2 is SVGIG in the germline V gene (reference sequence). This CDR3 is 16 amino acids long. Trimming took 5 bases from V and 1 from J; bases not matched to a gene: 11. In nucleotides, the CDR3 is TGTGCCTGGGGAGCGCATAGCGGGGGTCCCCAAGAGACCCAGTACTTC. Its protein is CAWGAHSGGPQETQYF.

The chain joins TRBV12-3 or TRBV12-4 to TRBJ2-1, with a tentative D call TRBD1 (6 bases). The J call is in doubt because the DNA end fits TRBJ2-7 better. The CDR3 totals 15 residues. CDR3 in DNA: TGTGCCAGCAGTTTTGGGCAGGGGAGAATCTACGAGCAGTACTTC. It encodes CASSFGQGRIYEQYF.

This clonotype was seen a handful of times. V and J are TRBV5-6 and TRBJ2-3; D gene unclear. The germline CDR1 and CDR2 sequences are SGHDT and YYEEEE. The CDR3 spans 11 residues. The V end lost 2 bases, the J end lost 7 bases, and 5 bases lay between the germline ends. This chain's CDR3 is CASSFQYTQYF. The CDR3 DNA reads TGTGCCAGCAGCTTTCAGTATACGCAGTATTTT. The complete variable domain, with remaining parts taken from reference TRBV5-6 and TRBJ2-3, reads DAGVTQSPTHLIKTRGQQVTLRCSPKSGHDTVSWYQQALGQGPQFIFQYYEEEERQRGNFPDRFSGHQFPNYSSELNVNALLLGDSALYLCASSFQYTQYFGPGTRLTVL.

The rearrangement uses TRBV2 and TRBJ1-2; 12 bases align to TRBD1. Germline V gives CDR1 SNHLY, CDR2 FYNNEI. The CDR3 length is 13 residues. With V trimmed by 7 bases and J by 6 bases, 3 bases remained unmatched. CDR3 protein: CASNGDRGHGYTF. CDR3 in DNA: TGTGCCAGCAATGGGGACAGGGGGCATGGCTACACCTTC.

This rearrangement joins TRBV18 to TRBJ1-1, with D hard to call. The CDR3 covers 15 residues. Germline CDR1 KGHSH, CDR2 LQKENI. V lost 2 bases and J lost 1, with 11 bases in between. This CDR3 reads CASSPRFGGNTEAFF. In DNA form, the CDR3 reads TGTGCCAGCTCACCAAGGTTTGGCGGGAACACTGAAGCTTTCTTT.

The rearrangement links TRBV10-3 to TRBJ1-2; TRBD1 is a possible D gene (5 bases). This CDR3 contains 14 residues. Germline V gene lookup returns CDR1 ENHRY and CDR2 SYGVKD. V lost 5 bases to trimming and J lost 4 bases, with 14 bases between them. The CDR3 bases are TGTGCCATCAGTCCTCAGACAGCTGCCTATGGCTACACCTTC. This sequence encodes CAISPQTAAYGYTF.

The CDR3 DNA is TGTGCCAGCAGCTTAGGAAGGACTAGCGGAGGGGAGACCCAGTACTTC. Amino acid sequence: CASSLGRTSGGETQYF. The chain carries TRBV11-2 and TRBJ2-5; 10 bases align to TRBD2. With V trimmed by 1 base and J by 5 bases, 7 bases remained unmatched. Germline CDR1 reads SGHAT; CDR2 reads FQNNGV. There are 16 residues in the CDR3.

This clonotype was seen a handful of times. The rearrangement links TRBV4-2 to TRBJ2-1; D not resolved. Germline CDR1 LGHNA, CDR2 YNFKEQ. V was clipped by 1 base and J by 0 bases, with 16 bases between them. The CDR3 has 18 residues. The CDR3 sequence: CASSQAVPRASSYNEQFF. CDR3 nucleotide sequence: TGTGCCAGCAGCCAAGCCGTCCCACGGGCCAGCTCCTACAATGAGCAGTTCTTC.

This clonotype was seen a handful of times. One end of the junction is discordant with germline, which a read error may explain. This chain links TRBV11-1 with TRBJ1-2; no clear D. This CDR3 spans 9 amino acids. CDR1 SGHAT and CDR2 FQDESV come from the germline V gene (reference sequence). The CDR3 coding sequence is TGTGCCAGGGGAGTTGGCTGCACCTTC. Translation: CARGVGCTF. Full variable domain (outside the CDR3, taken from reference TRBV11-1 and TRBJ1-2): EAEVAQSPRYKITEKSQAVAFWCDPISGHATLYWYRQILGQGPELLVQFQDESVVDDSQLPKDRFSAERLKGVDSTLKIQPAELGDSAMYLCARGVGCTFGSGTRLTVV.

This sequence joins TRBV20-1 and TRBJ1-5; TRBD1 is a possible D gene (5 bases). This CDR3 comprises 14 residues. Germline V CDR1 and CDR2: DFQATT, SNEGSKA (reference sequence). Trimming shortened V by 3 bases and J by 2 bases, and 11 bases separated the two germline ends. CDR3 sequence reads: CSASDGAGNQPQHF. In DNA form, the CDR3 reads TGCAGTGCTAGTGACGGGGCGGGCAATCAGCCCCAGCATTTT.

A few counts support this clonotype. V and J are TRBV29-1 and TRBJ2-1; 7 positions agree with TRBD1. Germline CDR1 is SQVTM and CDR2 is ANQGSEA. The V gene end was trimmed by 3 bases and the J gene end by 4 bases; junction bases not matched to a gene: 9. There are 15 residues in the CDR3. CDR3 coding DNA: TGCAGCGTTGAGACCGACAGGGCATGGTACAATGAGCAGTTCTTC. It specifies CSVETDRAWYNEQFF.

The rearrangement links TRBV4-1 to TRBJ1-5; TRBD1 matches 7 bases. V was pared by 0 bases and J by 5 bases, with 10 bases of the junction left unmatched. Germline loops: CDR1 MGHRA, CDR2 YSYEKL. This CDR3 spans 17 amino acids. CDR3 amino acids: CASSQEGGSVLYQPQHF. The CDR3 DNA sequence: TGCGCCAGCAGCCAAGAAGGGGGCAGTGTTCTCTATCAGCCCCAGCATTTT.

Remarks on this clonotype: This may arise from a read error, as a much more abundant clone is one base away. The CDR3: CASSGGWGASSDTQYF. For the CDR3, the DNA is TGTGCCAGCAGCGGGGGGTGGGGGGCTTCCTCAGATACGCAGTATTTT. The J gene is TRBJ2-3, the V gene TRBV5-5; D may be TRBD1 or TRBD2 (6 bases each). Germline CDR1 is SGHKS and CDR2 is YYEKEE (reference sequence). This CDR3 is built from 16 residues. V gave up 4 bases and J gave up 4 bases, with 19 bases separating them. The whole variable domain, remainder taken from reference TRBV5-5 and TRBJ2-3, is DAGVTQSPTHLIKTRGQQVTLRCSPISGHKSVSWYQQVLGQGPQFIFQYYEKEERGRGNFPDRFSARQFPNYSSELNVNALLLGDSALYLCASSGGWGASSDTQYFGPGTRLTVL.

This chain connects TRBV5-1 to TRBJ2-1; 9 nucleotides match TRBD2. Germline values: CDR1 SGHRS, CDR2 YFSETQ. V lost 4 bases and J lost 5; bases outside the gene matches: 4. The CDR3 is 14 residues long. CDR3 region: CASSEASGDNEQFF. Here the CDR3 DNA reads TGCGCCAGCAGCGAAGCTAGCGGGGACAATGAGCAGTTCTTC.

The chain has TRBV6-5 and TRBJ2-1, with 7 bases lining up with TRBD1. CDR1 MNHEY and CDR2 SVGAGI come from the germline V gene. This CDR3 region has 15 residues. The junction had 3 bases not matched to a gene; V was cut back by 0 bases and J by 4 bases. CDR3 amino acids: CASSYSAGGYNEQFF. CDR3 sequence (DNA): TGTGCCAGCAGTTACTCGGCAGGGGGATACAATGAGCAGTTCTTC.

V usage is TRBV10-3 and J usage is TRBJ2-7; D tentatively fits TRBD1 or TRBD2 (5 bases each). The J call may be faulty, since TRBJ2-5 better matches the DNA end. Germline CDR1 is ENHRY and CDR2 is SYGVKD. CDR3 size: 17 residues. CDR3 bases: TGTGCCATCAGTGAGTCTTTGTTTGGGGCAGGAGGAGAGACCCAGTACTTC. It specifies CAISESLFGAGGETQYF.

This clonotype was recorded a few times. The J gene is TRBJ2-1, the V gene TRBV20-1; TRBD1 is a possible D gene (5 bases). The CDR3 contains 15 residues. The germline V gene encodes CDR1 DFQATT and CDR2 SNEGSKA (reference sequence). V gave up 0 bases and J gave up 8 bases, with 17 bases separating them. The CDR3, as DNA: TGCAGTGCTAGAGACCTGACGGGCCCCAGGGATGAGCAGTTCTTC. The encoded protein is CSARDLTGPRDEQFF.

The chain has TRBV9 and TRBJ2-2, with TRBD2 matching over 11 bases. Germline trimming cut 3 bases from V and 5 bases from J; bases unmatched to any gene: 6. This CDR3 is 16 amino acids long. From germline, CDR1 is SGDLS and CDR2 YYNGEE. CDR3 nucleotides: TGTGCCAGCAGCGCCCTAGCGGGAGGCGGGACCGGGGAGCTGTTTTTT. It yields the protein CASSALAGGGTGELFF.